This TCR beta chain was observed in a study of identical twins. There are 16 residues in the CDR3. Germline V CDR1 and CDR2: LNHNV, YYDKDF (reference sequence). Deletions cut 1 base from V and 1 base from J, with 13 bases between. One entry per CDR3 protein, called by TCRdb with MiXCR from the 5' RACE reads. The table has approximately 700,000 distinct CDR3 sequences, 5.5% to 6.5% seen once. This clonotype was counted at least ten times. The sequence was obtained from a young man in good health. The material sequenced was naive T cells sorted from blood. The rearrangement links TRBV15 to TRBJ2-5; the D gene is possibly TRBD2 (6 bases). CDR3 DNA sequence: TGTGCCACCAGCAGAGGGGGCCCCGGGGGCCAAGAGACCCAGTACTTC. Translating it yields CATSRGGPGGQETQYF.